The entry below describes one T cell receptor (beta chain). No antigen is known for it. In TCRdb, the 5' RACE reads were re-called with MiXCR into one record per CDR3 protein. This sample yields about 240,000 distinct CDR3 sequences, of which 8.5% to 9.5% are seen a single time; approximately 20% belongs to the top ten. With V trimmed by 3 bases and J by 12 bases, 13 bases remained unmatched. CDR1 is SGHRS, CDR2 YFSETQ, per germline. The CDR3 contains 15 residues. This sample was taken from a study of T-cell memory formation after mild COVID-19. Study observations and caveats: Clones from the second wave (peaking day 37) had unconfirmed SARS-CoV-2 specificity.

This chain joins TRBV5-1 and TRBJ2-1; 9 bases map to TRBD2. Material: PBMCs or a T cell subset sorted from them (not recorded which). This receptor was obtained from a man between 18 and 35 years old who had mild COVID-19 (a few samples of this study predate the infection). Cell type and time point are not known. CDR3 coding DNA: TGCGCCAGCAGCTCGGACCGGGCGCTAGCGGGGCTGCAGTTCTTC. The encoded protein is CASSSDRALAGLQFF.